This T cell receptor (beta chain) was sequenced during a study of blood T cell repertoires in COVID-19. Study-wide background: From T cells, B-cell-depleted T cells, or PBMCs came the material, which was cDNA or gDNA.

Participants were aged 18 to 89 years from roughly 25 US areas. Sequencing used immunoSEQ multiplex PCR; TCRdb keeps in-frame clones, though not all of them. Among about 280,000 clones, around nine tenths were seen once, and the ten largest hold around 2%. Germline V gene lookup returns CDR1 MDHEN and CDR2 SYDVKM. Trimming at V came to 1 base and at J to 9 bases, leaving 11 bases not matched to a gene. The CDR3 has 15 amino acids. The receptor was derived from a woman aged 60 to 75 in a cohort exposed to, infected with or recovered from COVID-19 (not recorded which). Input material: PBMCs or T cells enriched from blood (not recorded which). The rearrangement uses TRBV28 and TRBJ1-1, with 7 nucleotides matching TRBD1. The DNA for the CDR3 is TGTGCCAGCAGTTTATCGGGACAGCCTCTAGAAAAAGCTTTCTTT. Its translation: CASSLSGQPLEKAFF.